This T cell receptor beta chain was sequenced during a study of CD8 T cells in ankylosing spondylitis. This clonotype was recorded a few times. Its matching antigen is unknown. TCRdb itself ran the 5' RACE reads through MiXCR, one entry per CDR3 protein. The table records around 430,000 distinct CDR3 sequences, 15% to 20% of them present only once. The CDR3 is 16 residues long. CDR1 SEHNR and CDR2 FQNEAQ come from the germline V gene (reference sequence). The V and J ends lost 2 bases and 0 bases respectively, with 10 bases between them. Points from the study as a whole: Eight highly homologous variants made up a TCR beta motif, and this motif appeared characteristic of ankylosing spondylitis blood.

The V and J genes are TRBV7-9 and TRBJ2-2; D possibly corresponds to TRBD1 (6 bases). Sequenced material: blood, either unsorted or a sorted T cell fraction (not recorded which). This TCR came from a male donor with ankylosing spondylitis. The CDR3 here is CASSLPTGTNTGELFF. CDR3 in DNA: TGTGCCAGCAGCTTACCGACAGGAACGAACACCGGGGAGCTGTTTTTT.